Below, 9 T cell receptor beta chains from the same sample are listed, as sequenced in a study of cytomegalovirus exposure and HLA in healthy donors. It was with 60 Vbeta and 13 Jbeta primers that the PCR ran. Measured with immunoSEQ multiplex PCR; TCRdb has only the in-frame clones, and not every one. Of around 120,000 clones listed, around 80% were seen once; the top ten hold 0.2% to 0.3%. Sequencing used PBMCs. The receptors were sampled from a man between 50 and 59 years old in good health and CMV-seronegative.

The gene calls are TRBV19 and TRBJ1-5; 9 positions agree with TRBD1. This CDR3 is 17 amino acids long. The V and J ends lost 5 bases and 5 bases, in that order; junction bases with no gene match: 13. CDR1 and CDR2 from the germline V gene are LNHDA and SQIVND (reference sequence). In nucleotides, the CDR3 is TGTGCCAGTAGTGCCTCCTACAGGGGGCGTCTGGATCAGCCCCAGCATTTT. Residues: CASSASYRGRLDQPQHF.

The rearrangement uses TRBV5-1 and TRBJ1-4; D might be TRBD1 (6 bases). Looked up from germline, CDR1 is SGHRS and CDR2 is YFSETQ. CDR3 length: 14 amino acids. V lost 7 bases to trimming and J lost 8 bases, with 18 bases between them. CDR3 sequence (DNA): TGCGCCAGCCACGACACCAGGGGCGGGGAAAAACTGTTTTTT. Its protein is CASHDTRGGEKLFF.

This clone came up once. CDR3 protein: CASSRTSGSQGEQFF. The CDR3 nucleotides are TGTGCCAGTAGCCGGACTAGCGGGAGTCAGGGTGAGCAGTTCTTC. The J gene is TRBJ2-1, the V gene TRBV19, with 13 bases that match TRBD2. Germline lookup yields CDR1 LNHDA and CDR2 SQIVND (reference sequence). V lost 6 bases, J lost 9 bases, and 8 bases stayed unmatched. The CDR3 totals 15 residues.

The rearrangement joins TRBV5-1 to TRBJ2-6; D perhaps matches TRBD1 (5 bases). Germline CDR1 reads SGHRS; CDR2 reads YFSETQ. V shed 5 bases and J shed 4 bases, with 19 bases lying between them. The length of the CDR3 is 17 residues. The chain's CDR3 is CASRPETRVDGANVLTF. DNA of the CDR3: TGCGCCAGCAGACCAGAAACCAGGGTGGACGGGGCCAACGTCCTGACTTTC.

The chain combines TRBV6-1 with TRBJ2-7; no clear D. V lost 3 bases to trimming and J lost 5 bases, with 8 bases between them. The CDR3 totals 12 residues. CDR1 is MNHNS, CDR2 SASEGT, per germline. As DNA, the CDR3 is TGTGCCAGCAGTGATATGGGCCACGAGCAGTACTTC. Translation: CASSDMGHEQYF.

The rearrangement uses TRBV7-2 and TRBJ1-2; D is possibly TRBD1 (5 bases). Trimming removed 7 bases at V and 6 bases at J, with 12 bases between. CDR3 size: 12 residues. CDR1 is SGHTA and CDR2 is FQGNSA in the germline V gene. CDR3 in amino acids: CASNRGLDGYTF. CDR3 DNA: TGTGCCAGCAACCGGGGACTGGATGGCTACACCTTC.

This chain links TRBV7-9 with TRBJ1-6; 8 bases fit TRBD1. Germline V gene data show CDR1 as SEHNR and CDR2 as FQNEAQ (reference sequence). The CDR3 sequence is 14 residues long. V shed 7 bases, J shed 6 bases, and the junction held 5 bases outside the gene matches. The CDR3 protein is CASTFDRGNSPLHF. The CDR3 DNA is TGTGCCAGCACCTTTGACAGGGGTAATTCACCCCTCCACTTT. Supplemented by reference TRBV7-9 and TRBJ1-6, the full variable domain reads DTGVSQNPRHKITKRGQNVTFRCDPISEHNRLYWYRQTLGQGPEFLTYFQNEAQLEKSRLLSDRFSAERPKGSFSTLEIQRTEQGDSAMYLCASTFDRGNSPLHFGNGTRLTVT.

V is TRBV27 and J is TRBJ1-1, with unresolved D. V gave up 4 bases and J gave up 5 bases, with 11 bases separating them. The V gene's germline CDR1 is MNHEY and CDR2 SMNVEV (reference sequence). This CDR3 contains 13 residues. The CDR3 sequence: CASSSNGITEAFF. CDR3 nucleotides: TGTGCCAGCAGTTCCAACGGGATTACTGAAGCTTTCTTT.

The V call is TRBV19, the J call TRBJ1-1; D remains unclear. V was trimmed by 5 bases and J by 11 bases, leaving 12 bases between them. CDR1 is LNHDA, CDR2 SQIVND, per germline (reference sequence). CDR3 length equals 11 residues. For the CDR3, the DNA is TGTGCCAGTAGTCAGAGAAGAGGGGCTTTCTTT. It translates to CASSQRRGAFF.